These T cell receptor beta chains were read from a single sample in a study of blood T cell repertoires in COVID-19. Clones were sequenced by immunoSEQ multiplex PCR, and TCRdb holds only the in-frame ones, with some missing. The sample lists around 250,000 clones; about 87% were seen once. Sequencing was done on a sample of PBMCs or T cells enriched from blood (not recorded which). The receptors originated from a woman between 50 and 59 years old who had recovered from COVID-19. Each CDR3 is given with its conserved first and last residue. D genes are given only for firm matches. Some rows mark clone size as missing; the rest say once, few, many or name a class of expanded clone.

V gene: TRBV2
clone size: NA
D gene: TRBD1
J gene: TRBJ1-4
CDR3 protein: CASSGTGATNEKLFF
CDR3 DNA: TGTGCCAGCAGTGGGACAGGGGCAACTAATGAAAAACTGTTTTTT

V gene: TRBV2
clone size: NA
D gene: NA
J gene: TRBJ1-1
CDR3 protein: CASRADMNTEAFF
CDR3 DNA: TGTGCCAGCAGAGCCGACATGAACACTGAAGCTTTCTTT

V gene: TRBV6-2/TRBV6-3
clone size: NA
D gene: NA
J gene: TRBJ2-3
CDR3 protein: CASSAALSDTQYF
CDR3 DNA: TGTGCCAGCAGTGCCGCCCTATCAGATACGCAGTATTTT

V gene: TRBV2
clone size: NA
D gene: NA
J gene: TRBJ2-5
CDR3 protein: CASRFPASVETQYF
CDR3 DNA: TGTGCCAGCAGGTTTCCTGCTAGCGTCGAGACCCAGTACTTC

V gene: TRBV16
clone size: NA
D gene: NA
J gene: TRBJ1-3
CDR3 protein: CASSQNRRIGNTIYF
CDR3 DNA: TGTGCCAGCAGCCAAAACAGGCGGATTGGAAACACCATATATTTT

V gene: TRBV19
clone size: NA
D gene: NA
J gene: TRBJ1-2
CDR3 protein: CASSISRGTGYTF
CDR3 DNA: TGTGCCAGTAGTATTTCCAGGGGCACTGGCTACACCTTC

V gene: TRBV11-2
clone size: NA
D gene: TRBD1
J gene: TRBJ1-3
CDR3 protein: CASNQGAGGSGNTIYF
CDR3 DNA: TGTGCCAGCAACCAGGGGGCAGGAGGTTCTGGAAACACCATATATTTT

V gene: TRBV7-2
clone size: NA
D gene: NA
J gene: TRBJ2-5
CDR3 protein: CASSLRTESMAQYF
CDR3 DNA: TGTGCCAGCAGCTTACGGACAGAATCGATGGCCCAGTACTTC

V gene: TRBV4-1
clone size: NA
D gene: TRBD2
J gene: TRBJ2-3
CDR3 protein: CASSQLLLGSGGSTDTQYF
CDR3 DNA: TGCGCCAGCAGCCAATTGCTCTTAGGTAGCGGGGGAAGCACAGATACGCAGTATTTT

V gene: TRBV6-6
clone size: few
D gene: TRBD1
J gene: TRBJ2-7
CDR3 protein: CASSPSGGSYEQYF
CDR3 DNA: TGTGCCAGCAGTCCCTCAGGGGGATCCTACGAGCAGTACTTC

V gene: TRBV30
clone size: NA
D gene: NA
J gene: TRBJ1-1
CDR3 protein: CAWTPGQGNTEAFF
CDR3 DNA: TGTGCCTGGACCCCTGGGCAGGGGAACACTGAAGCTTTCTTT

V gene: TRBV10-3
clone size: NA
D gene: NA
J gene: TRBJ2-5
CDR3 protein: CAISESAESETQYF
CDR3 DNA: TGTGCCATCAGTGAGTCAGCTGAGTCAGAGACCCAGTACTTC

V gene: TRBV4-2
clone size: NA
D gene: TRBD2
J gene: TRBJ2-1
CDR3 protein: CASSPRELAGAVNEQFF
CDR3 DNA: TGTGCCAGCAGCCCTCGCGAACTAGCGGGAGCGGTCAATGAGCAGTTCTTC

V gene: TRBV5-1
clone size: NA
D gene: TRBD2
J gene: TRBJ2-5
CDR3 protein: CASSMSGSYAETQYF
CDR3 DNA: TGCGCCAGCAGCATGAGCGGGAGTTATGCGGAGACCCAGTACTTC

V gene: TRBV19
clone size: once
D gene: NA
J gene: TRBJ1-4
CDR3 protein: CASSVTGKNEKLFF
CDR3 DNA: TGTGCCAGTAGCGTAACAGGGAAAAATGAAAAACTGTTTTTT

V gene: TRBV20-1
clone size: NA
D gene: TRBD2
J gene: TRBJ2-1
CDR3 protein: CSASARRGRGEQFF
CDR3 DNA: TGCAGTGCTAGTGCCCGTAGAGGGAGGGGTGAGCAGTTCTTC

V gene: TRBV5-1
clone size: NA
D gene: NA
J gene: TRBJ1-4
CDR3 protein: CASSISQGGEKLFF
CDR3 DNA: TGCGCCAGCAGCATCAGTCAGGGCGGTGAAAAACTGTTTTTT

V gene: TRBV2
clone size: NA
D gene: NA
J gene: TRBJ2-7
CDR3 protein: CASKKGADYEQYF
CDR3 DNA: TGTGCCAGCAAAAAAGGAGCGGATTACGAGCAGTACTTC

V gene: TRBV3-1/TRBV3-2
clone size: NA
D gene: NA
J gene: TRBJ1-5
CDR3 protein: CASSQEGTGRQPQHF
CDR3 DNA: TGTGCCAGCAGCCAAGAAGGAACAGGGAGACAGCCCCAGCATTTT

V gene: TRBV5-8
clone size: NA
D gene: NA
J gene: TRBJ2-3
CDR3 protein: CASSLRGTRGTDTQYF
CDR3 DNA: TGTGCCAGCAGCTTGAGGGGGACAAGGGGCACAGATACGCAGTATTTT

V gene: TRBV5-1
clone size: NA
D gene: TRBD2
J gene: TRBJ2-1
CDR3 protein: CASSLPLAGGEYNEQFF
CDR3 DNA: TGCGCCAGCAGCCTTCCTCTAGCGGGAGGCGAATACAATGAGCAGTTCTTC

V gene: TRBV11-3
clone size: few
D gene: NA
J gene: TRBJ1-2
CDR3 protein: CASRGHGYEANYGYTF
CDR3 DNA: TGTGCCAGCAGAGGACACGGTTACGAAGCTAACTATGGCTACACCTTC

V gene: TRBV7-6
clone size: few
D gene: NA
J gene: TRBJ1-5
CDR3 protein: CASSLDPGRGQPQHF
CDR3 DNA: TGTGCCAGCAGCTTAGATCCAGGGCGAGGTCAGCCCCAGCATTTT

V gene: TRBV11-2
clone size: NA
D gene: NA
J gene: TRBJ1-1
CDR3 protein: CASSQTRGALNTEAFF
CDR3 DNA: TGTGCCAGCAGCCAGACCCGGGGGGCACTGAACACTGAAGCTTTCTTT

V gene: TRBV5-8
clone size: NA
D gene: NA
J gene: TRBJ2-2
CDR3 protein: CASSLGPYTGELFF
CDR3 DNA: TGTGCCAGCAGCTTGGGTCCGTACACCGGGGAGCTGTTTTTT

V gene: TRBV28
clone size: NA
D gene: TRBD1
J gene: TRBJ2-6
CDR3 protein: CASSFLRRDSGANVLTF
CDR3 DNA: TGTGCCAGCAGTTTTCTCCGTCGGGACAGTGGGGCCAACGTCCTGACTTTC

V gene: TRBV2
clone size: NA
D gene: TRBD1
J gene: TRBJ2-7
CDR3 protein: CASSPRPTGYTISSSYEQYF
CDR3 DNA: TGTGCCAGCAGCCCTCGGCCGACAGGGTACACCATAAGTAGCTCCTACGAGCAGTACTTC

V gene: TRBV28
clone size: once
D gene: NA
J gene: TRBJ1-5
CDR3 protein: CASSLLSGAGYSNQPQHF
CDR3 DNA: TGTGCCAGCAGTTTATTGTCAGGGGCCGGTTATAGCAATCAGCCCCAGCATTTT

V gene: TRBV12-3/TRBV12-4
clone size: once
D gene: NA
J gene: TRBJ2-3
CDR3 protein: CASSPSPDTQYF
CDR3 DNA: TGTGCCAGCAGTCCCTCCCCGGATACGCAGTATTTT

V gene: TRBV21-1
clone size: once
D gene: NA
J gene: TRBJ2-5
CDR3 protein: CASSYPGTSGRFQETQYF
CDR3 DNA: TGTGCCAGCAGCTATCCCGGGACTAGCGGGAGATTTCAAGAGACCCAGTACTTC

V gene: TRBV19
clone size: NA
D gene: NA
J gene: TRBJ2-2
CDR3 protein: CASIGTTMTRRAGELFF
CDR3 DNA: TGTGCCAGTATAGGAACGACCATGACTAGGCGGGCCGGGGAGCTGTTTTTT

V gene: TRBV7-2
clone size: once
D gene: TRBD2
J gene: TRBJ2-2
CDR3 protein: CASSLAGTTIPGELFF
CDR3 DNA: TGTGCCAGCAGCTTAGCGGGGACTACCATTCCCGGGGAGCTGTTTTTT

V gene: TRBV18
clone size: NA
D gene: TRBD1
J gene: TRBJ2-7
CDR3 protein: CASSPRTGGSEQYF
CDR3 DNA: TGTGCCAGCTCACCGCGGACAGGGGGAAGCGAGCAGTACTTC

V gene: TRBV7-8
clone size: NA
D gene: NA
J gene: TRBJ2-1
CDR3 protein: CASSWRENSYNEQFF
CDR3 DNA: TGTGCCAGCAGCTGGCGGGAAAACTCCTACAATGAGCAGTTCTTC

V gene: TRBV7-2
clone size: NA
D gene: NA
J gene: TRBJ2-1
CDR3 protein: CASVGSSSYNEQFF
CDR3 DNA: TGTGCCTCCGTGGGCAGCAGCTCCTACAATGAGCAGTTCTTC

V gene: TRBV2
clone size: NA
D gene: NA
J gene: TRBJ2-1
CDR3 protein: CASSTPGGDIYNEQFF
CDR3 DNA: TGTGCCAGCAGTACCCCCGGCGGGGATATCTACAATGAGCAGTTCTTC

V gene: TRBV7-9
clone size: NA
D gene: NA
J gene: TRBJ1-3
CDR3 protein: CASSLSWTASSSGNTIYF
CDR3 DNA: TGTGCCAGCAGCTTAAGCTGGACAGCTTCCTCCTCTGGAAACACCATATATTTT

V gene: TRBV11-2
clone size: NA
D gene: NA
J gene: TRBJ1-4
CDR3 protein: CASSPLWTRESNEKLFF
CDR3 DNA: TGTGCCAGCAGCCCCCTATGGACAAGGGAAAGTAATGAAAAACTGTTTTTT

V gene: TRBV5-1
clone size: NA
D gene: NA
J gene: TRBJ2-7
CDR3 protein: CASSPPRTGPSYEQYF
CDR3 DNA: TGCGCCAGCAGCCCCCCTCGGACTGGGCCCTCCTACGAGCAGTACTTC

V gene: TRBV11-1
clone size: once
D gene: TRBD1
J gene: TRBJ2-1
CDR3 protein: CASSSNRDRYNEQFF
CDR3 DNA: TGTGCCAGCAGCTCAAACCGGGACAGGTACAATGAGCAGTTCTTC

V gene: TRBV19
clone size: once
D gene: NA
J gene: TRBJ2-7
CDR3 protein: CASSIRRGEQYF
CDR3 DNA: TGTGCCAGTAGTATTAGGAGAGGCGAGCAGTACTTC

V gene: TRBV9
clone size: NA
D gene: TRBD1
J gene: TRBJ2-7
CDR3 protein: CASSVGGQVIDEQYF
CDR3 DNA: TGTGCCAGCAGCGTAGGGGGACAGGTGATCGACGAGCAGTACTTC

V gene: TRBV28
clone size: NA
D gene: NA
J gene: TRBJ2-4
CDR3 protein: CASSEGAKNIQYF
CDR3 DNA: TGTGCCAGCAGTGAGGGAGCCAAAAACATTCAGTACTTC

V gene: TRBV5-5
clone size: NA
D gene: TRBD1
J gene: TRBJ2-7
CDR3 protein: CASSSEIDRAIYEQYF
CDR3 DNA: TGTGCCAGCAGCTCAGAGATCGACAGGGCCATCTACGAGCAGTACTTC